This TCR beta chain is from a study of Graves' ophthalmopathy and Graves' hyperthyroidism. As the template, RNA transcripts were used to amplify TCR beta CDR3 regions. The authors performed first-round RT-PCR with HTBI primers and then a second-round multiplex PCR. TCRdb re-derived calls from the multiplex PCR reads in MiXCR, one entry per CDR3 protein. The sample carries under 200,000 distinct CDR3 sequences, less than 45% recorded once. Material: peripheral blood. The source of this sequence is a woman between 40 and 55 years old with Graves' ophthalmopathy.

CDR3 nucleotides: TGTGCCAGCAGTTTAGGAAGGGGGGAGCAGTACTTC. It is translated as CASSLGRGEQYF. This chain uses TRBV12-3 or TRBV12-4 with TRBJ2-7; TRBD1 is a possible D gene (6 bases). The CDR3 is 12 amino acids. V lost 1 base and J 7 bases, leaving 8 bases between the germline ends.